The clone carrying this TCR beta chain came up once. Its antigen is still unknown. Assay used: immunoSEQ multiplex PCR; TCRdb lists only in-frame clones, some missing. Here the sample spans about 120,000 clones, about 87% being singletons. This sample stems from a study of T cell responses to AZD1222 COVID-19 vaccine. Germline V lookup: CDR1 MDHEN, CDR2 SYDVKM. This CDR3 region has 16 residues. V shed 7 bases, J shed 5 bases, and the junction held 17 bases outside the gene matches. Study-level results: The sample set comprised mostly white British donors with more females, and clonal diversity was possibly underestimated. Baseline seropositivity characterized only six or seven AZD1222 recipients. The peak T cell response came first, and repertoires were sampled only after it.

The input for sequencing was peripheral blood, taken on day 0 of AZD1222 vaccination. The clonotype was recovered from an adult in good health. The V gene is TRBV28, the J gene TRBJ2-7; the match to TRBD2 covers 7 bases. CDR3 bases: TGTGCCAGCAACTCCGGTGGTGGGGGGGAGCGCCACGAGCAGTACTTC. This codes for CASNSGGGGERHEQYF.